Detailed here is one T cell receptor beta chain. cDNA libraries for TCR alpha and TCR beta, carrying sample barcodes and UMIs, came from 5'RACE with constant-segment primers. A single record per CDR3 protein comes from TCRdb applying MiXCR to the 5' RACE reads. The profile shows around 55,000 distinct CDR3 sequences, over 7.5% of them singletons. The data belong to a study of T-cell memory formation after mild COVID-19. Germline V gene sequence: CDR1 SGHDT, CDR2 YYEEEE. The V and J ends lost 2 bases and 9 bases respectively, with 12 bases between them. The CDR3 is 13 residues long. The chain carries TRBV5-6 and TRBJ2-1, with D unclear. Sequences were obtained from PBMCs or a T cell subset sorted from them (not recorded which). The TCR originated in a man aged 18 to 30 who had mild COVID-19 (a few samples of this study predate the infection). Cell type and time point are not known. CDR3 bases: TGTGCCAGCAGCTTAGTAGTTCTGGGTGAGCAGTTCTTC. Translating it yields CASSLVVLGEQFF.